The present entry profiles one TCR beta chain with its context. Its cognate antigen is unknown. Libraries were prepared by immunoSEQ multiplex PCR; TCRdb keeps only in-frame clonotypes and omits some of them. The sample carries 250,000 to 300,000 clones, around 93% recorded once. These data are taken from a study of T cell responses to AZD1222 COVID-19 vaccine. Notes on the study in general: In a largely white British group with more females than males, clonal diversity was possibly underestimated.

The CDR3 covers 17 residues. V was clipped by 9 bases and J by 0 bases, with 21 bases between them. Germline CDR1 MRHNA, CDR2 SNTAGT. This clonotype was sampled from an adult who received the AZD1222 COVID-19 vaccine. The sample was peripheral blood, taken 28 days after the second AZD1222 dose. V gene TRBV6-4 combines with J gene TRBJ1-5; D is possibly TRBD1 (6 bases). Written as DNA, the CDR3 is TGTGCCAGAGCAGGGGTATTAAGACGAAATAGCAATCAGCCCCAGCATTTT. Protein: CARAGVLRRNSNQPQHF.